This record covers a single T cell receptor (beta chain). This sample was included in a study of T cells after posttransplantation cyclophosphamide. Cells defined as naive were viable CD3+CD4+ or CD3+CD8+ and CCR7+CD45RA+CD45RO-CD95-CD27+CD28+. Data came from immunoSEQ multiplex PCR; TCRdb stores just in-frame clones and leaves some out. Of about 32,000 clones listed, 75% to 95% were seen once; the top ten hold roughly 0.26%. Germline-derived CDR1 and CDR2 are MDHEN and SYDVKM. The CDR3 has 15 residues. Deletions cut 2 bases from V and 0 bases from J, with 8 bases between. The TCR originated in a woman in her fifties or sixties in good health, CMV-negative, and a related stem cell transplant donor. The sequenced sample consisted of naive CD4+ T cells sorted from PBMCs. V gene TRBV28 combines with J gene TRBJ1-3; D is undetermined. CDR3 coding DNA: TGTGCCAGCAGTTTACCGTGGCTCTCTGGAAACACCATATATTTT. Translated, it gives CASSLPWLSGNTIYF. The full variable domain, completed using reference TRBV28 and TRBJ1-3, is DVKVTQSSRYLVKRTGEKVFLECVQDMDHENMFWYRQDPGLGLRLIYFSYDVKMKEKGDIPEGYSVSREKKERFSLILESASTNQTSMYLCASSLPWLSGNTIYFGEGSWLTVV.